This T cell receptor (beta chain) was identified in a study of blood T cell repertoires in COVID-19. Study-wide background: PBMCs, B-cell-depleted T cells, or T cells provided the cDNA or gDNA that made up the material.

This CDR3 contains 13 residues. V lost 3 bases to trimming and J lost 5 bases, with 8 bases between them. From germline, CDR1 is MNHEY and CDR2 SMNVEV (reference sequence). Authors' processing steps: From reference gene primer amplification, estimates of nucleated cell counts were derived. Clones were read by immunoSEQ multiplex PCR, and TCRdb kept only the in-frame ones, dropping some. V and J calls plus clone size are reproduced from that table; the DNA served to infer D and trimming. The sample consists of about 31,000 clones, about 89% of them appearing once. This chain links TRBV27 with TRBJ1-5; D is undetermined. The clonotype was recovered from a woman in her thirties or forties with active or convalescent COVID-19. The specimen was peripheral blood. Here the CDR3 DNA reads TGTGCCAGCAGTTTCGAACGGTATCAGCCCCAGCATTTT. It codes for CASSFERYQPQHF.